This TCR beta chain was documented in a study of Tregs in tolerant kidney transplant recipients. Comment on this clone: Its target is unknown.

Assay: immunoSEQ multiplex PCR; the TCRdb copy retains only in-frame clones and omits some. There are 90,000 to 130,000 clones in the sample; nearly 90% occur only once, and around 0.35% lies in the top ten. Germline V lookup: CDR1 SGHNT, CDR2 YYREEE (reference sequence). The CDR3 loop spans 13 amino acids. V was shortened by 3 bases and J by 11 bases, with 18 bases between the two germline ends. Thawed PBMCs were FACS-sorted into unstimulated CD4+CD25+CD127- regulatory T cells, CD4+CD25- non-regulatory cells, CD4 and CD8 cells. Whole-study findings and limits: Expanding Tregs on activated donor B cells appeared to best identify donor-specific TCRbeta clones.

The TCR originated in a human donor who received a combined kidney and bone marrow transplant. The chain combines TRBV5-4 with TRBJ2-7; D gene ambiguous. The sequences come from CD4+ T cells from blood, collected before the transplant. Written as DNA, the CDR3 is TGTGCCAGCAGCTCGCCTGACTCTGATAAAAAGTACTTC. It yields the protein CASSSPDSDKKYF.